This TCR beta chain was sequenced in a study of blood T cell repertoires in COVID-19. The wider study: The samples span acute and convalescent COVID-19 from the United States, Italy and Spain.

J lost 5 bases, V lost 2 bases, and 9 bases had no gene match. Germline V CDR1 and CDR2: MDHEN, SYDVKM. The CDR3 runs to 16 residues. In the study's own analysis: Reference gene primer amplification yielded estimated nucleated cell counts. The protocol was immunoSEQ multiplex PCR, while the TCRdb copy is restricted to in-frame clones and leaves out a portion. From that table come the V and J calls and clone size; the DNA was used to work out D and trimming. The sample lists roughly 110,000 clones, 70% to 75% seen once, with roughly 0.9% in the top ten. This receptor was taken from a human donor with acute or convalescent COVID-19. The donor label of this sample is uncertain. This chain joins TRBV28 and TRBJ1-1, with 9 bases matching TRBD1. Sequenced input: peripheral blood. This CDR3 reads CASSLTLGTGRTEAFF. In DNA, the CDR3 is TGTGCCAGCAGTTTAACGTTGGGGACAGGGCGAACTGAAGCTTTCTTT.